This is a list of T cell receptor beta chains from one sample in a study of T cells after yellow fever vaccination. One entry per CDR3 protein results from TCRdb running MiXCR on the 5' RACE reads. The sample carries 500,000 to 650,000 distinct CDR3 sequences, 9% to 15% recorded once. The source material was PBMCs, sampled on the day of the yellow fever booster vaccination. The receptor set was obtained from a man between 25 and 39 years old who received the YFV17D yellow fever vaccine. CDR3s include the opening cysteine and the closing phenylalanine or tryptophan. D genes are given only for firm matches. Clone size is shown for a subset of rows, as once, few, many or a class of expanded clone.

V gene	D gene	clone size	J gene	CDR3 protein	CDR3 DNA
TRBV7-2	TRBD1	NA	TRBJ2-1	CASSLGTGEEQFF	TGTGCCAGCAGCTTAGGGACAGGGGAGGAGCAGTTCTTC
TRBV20-1	NA	few	TRBJ2-5	CSARPRETQYF	TGCAGTGCTCGTCCTAGGGAGACCCAGTACTTC
TRBV4-3	TRBD2	NA	TRBJ2-1	CASSQDTVAGLMDEQFF	TGCGCCAGCAGCCAAGATACGGTAGCGGGGTTAATGGATGAGCAGTTCTTC
TRBV24-1	TRBD2	NA	TRBJ2-1	CATSDFGQGGARREQFF	TGTGCCACCAGTGATTTCGGCCAGGGAGGGGCTAGGAGGGAGCAGTTCTTC
TRBV9	NA	NA	TRBJ1-1	CASSVEGGRGTEAFF	TGTGCCAGCAGCGTAGAGGGAGGGCGCGGCACTGAAGCTTTCTTT
TRBV7-2	NA	few	TRBJ2-1	CASSLTEKADEQFF	TGTGCCAGCAGCCTTACAGAGAAAGCGGATGAGCAGTTCTTC
TRBV20-1	TRBD2	NA	TRBJ2-1	CRAIPAGLAGIGAYNEQFF	TGCAGAGCTATTCCAGCGGGACTAGCGGGAATTGGGGCCTACAATGAGCAGTTCTTC
TRBV6-2/TRBV6-3	NA	NA	TRBJ2-5	CASSWVRGTETQYF	TGTGCCAGCAGTTGGGTCCGCGGGACGGAGACCCAGTACTTC
TRBV5-1	NA	few	TRBJ1-1	CASSLRAVGTEAFF	TGCGCCAGCAGCCTGAGGGCGGTGGGCACTGAAGCTTTCTTT
TRBV5-4	NA	NA	TRBJ2-7	CASSFAGTLSYEQYF	TGTGCCAGCAGCTTTGCCGGGACGCTCTCCTACGAGCAGTACTTC
TRBV5-4	NA	few	TRBJ1-1	CASSLGRGHLTEAFF	TGTGCCAGCAGCTTGGGGCGGGGGCACTTAACTGAAGCTTTCTTT
TRBV5-1	NA	NA	TRBJ2-3	CASSPGLFSTDTQYF	TGCGCCAGCAGCCCGGGACTTTTTAGCACAGATACGCAGTATTTT
TRBV28	TRBD2	few	TRBJ2-7	CASSSGSGGVYEQYF	TGTGCCAGCAGTTCCGGGTCGGGAGGGGTCTACGAGCAGTACTTC
TRBV5-1	NA	few	TRBJ1-1	CASSAGWDTEAFF	TGCGCCAGCAGCGCGGGCTGGGACACTGAAGCTTTCTTT
TRBV30	TRBD1	few	TRBJ2-7	CAWSRQGIGDEQYF	TGTGCCTGGAGTCGACAGGGAATTGGGGACGAGCAGTACTTC
TRBV5-1	NA	NA	TRBJ2-2	CASSFPGANTGELFF	TGCGCCAGCAGCTTCCCAGGAGCGAACACCGGGGAGCTGTTTTTT
TRBV23-1	NA	NA	TRBJ2-5	CASSQSTRLSGEETQYF	TGCGCCAGCAGTCAATCGACGAGACTCTCGGGGGAGGAGACCCAGTACTTC
TRBV20-1	NA	NA	TRBJ2-5	CSASPPERWETQYF	TGCAGTGCTAGTCCCCCTGAACGATGGGAGACCCAGTACTTC
TRBV7-2	NA	many	TRBJ2-1	CASSPDMVSYNEQFF	TGTGCCAGCAGCCCAGACATGGTCTCCTACAATGAGCAGTTCTTC
TRBV5-6	NA	few	TRBJ1-2	CASSREHSRSSGYTF	TGTGCCAGCAGCCGGGAGCACAGCCGAAGTTCTGGCTACACCTTC
TRBV12-3/TRBV12-4	NA	many	TRBJ2-7	CASSSSRAWSSYEQYF	TGTGCCAGCAGCTCATCGAGGGCTTGGAGCTCCTACGAGCAGTACTTC
TRBV12-3/TRBV12-4	NA	few	TRBJ2-1	CASNLLSASSYNEQFF	TGTGCCAGCAATCTCCTTAGCGCGAGCTCCTACAATGAGCAGTTCTTC
TRBV5-4	TRBD2	NA	TRBJ2-7	CASSLRGLAGVGEQYF	TGTGCCAGCAGCTTACGCGGACTAGCGGGAGTGGGTGAGCAGTACTTC
TRBV11-2	NA	many	TRBJ2-1	CASRGQGGGEQFF	TGTGCCAGCAGAGGCCAGGGTGGGGGTGAGCAGTTCTTC
TRBV7-8	NA	NA	TRBJ2-7	CASSLYLGPTYEQYF	TGTGCCAGCAGCTTATACCTAGGGCCGACCTACGAGCAGTACTTC
TRBV20-1	TRBD1	NA	TRBJ2-5	CSAEGAVDETQYF	TGCAGTGCCGAGGGGGCGGTGGACGAGACCCAGTACTTC
TRBV7-2	TRBD1	NA	TRBJ2-3	CASSLGQGRTDTQYF	TGTGCCAGCAGCCTTGGACAGGGGAGGACAGATACGCAGTATTTT
TRBV12-3/TRBV12-4	NA	NA	TRBJ2-7	CASSFHSSYEQYF	TGTGCCAGCAGTTTTCACAGCTCCTACGAGCAGTACTTC
TRBV18	NA	NA	TRBJ2-7	CASSQSNTAAYEQYF	TGTGCCAGCTCCCAATCCAACACAGCCGCCTACGAGCAGTACTTC
TRBV21-1	NA	few	TRBJ2-1	CASSIELAGGSYNEQFF	TGTGCCAGCAGCATCGAGCTAGCGGGGGGCTCCTACAATGAGCAGTTCTTC
TRBV7-8	NA	NA	TRBJ2-1	CASSLSINEQFF	TGTGCCAGCAGCTTATCAATCAATGAGCAGTTCTTC